The 5 T cell receptor beta chains presented below share a single source sample, sequenced in a study of blood T cell repertoires in COVID-19. Assay: immunoSEQ multiplex PCR; the TCRdb copy retains only in-frame clones and omits some. The sample yields 250,000 or so clones, over 70% seen once. Material for sequencing was PBMCs or T cells enriched from blood (not recorded which). These receptors all stem from a woman aged 35 to 49 who had been exposed to COVID-19.

This clone appeared a few times. The rearrangement uses TRBV27 and TRBJ2-7, with 12 bases matching TRBD1. Per germline, CDR1 MNHEY and CDR2 SMNVEV (reference sequence). There are 14 residues in the CDR3. Unmatched junction bases numbered 2, after V lost 3 bases and J lost 5 bases. The CDR3 here is CASSLGTGGNEQYF. The CDR3 coding sequence is TGTGCCAGCAGTTTGGGGACAGGGGGCAACGAGCAGTACTTC.

J is TRBJ1-1 and V is TRBV4-1, with a weak D call TRBD1 (6 bases). The CDR3 is made up of 17 amino acids. Germline CDR1 and CDR2: MGHRA and YSYEKL. V was pared by 0 bases and J by 5 bases, with 19 bases between. Here the CDR3 DNA reads TGCGCCAGCAGCCAAGATCTTCGGCAGGGGTCAGGGACTGAAGCTTTCTTT. It specifies CASSQDLRQGSGTEAFF.

The chain has TRBV4-3 and TRBJ1-3; D call uncertain. Germline values: CDR1 LGHNA, CDR2 YSLEER. V shed 0 bases and J shed 0 bases, with 9 bases lying between them. This CDR3 has 16 residues. The CDR3 reads CASSQDRYSSGNTIYF. CDR3 sequence (DNA): TGCGCCAGCAGCCAAGACAGGTACAGCTCTGGAAACACCATATATTTT.

The chain is built from TRBV7-6 and TRBJ1-2; TRBD1 is a possible D gene (5 bases). V was shortened by 0 bases and J by 6 bases, with 17 bases between the two germline ends. The V gene's germline CDR1 is SGHVS and CDR2 FNYEAQ. The CDR3 spans 16 residues. DNA for the CDR3: TGTGCCAGCAGCTTAGCGGAAGGTTCAGGGTCCCATGGCTACACCTTC. It encodes CASSLAEGSGSHGYTF.

V and J are TRBV7-2 and TRBJ2-3; 10 bases agree with TRBD1. V gave up 4 bases and J gave up 3 bases; unmatched junction bases: 1. The V gene's germline CDR1 is SGHTA and CDR2 FQGNSA. The CDR3 has 14 amino acids. In DNA form, the CDR3 reads TGTGCCAGCAGCTGGGGACAGGGGACAGATACGCAGTATTTT. This translates into CASSWGQGTDTQYF.